These 15 T cell receptor beta chains were all obtained from the same sample, sequenced in a study of a mutant IDH1 vaccine in newly diagnosed glioma. These receptors lack a known antigen. The data were produced by immunoSEQ multiplex PCR, yet TCRdb's version contains in-frame clones alone and is incomplete. Seen here are roughly 60,000 clones, 80% to 90% observed once, and the top ten hold approximately 4.3%. Time point specified: week 23, last vaccination. The investigators gave 300 ug of mutant IDH1 20-mer peptide in each vaccine dose, together with topical imiquimod. The sequencing here drew on PBMCs, taken from a glioma patient whose treatment included an IDH1 peptide vaccine. The receptors were sampled from a man aged 30 to 45 with glioma.

This clone showed up just a few times. The chain has TRBV2 and TRBJ1-5, with TRBD1 matching 7 bases. In germline, CDR1 is SNHLY, CDR2 FYNNEI. CDR3 size: 15 residues. V was pared by 3 bases and J by 7 bases, with 9 bases of the junction left unmatched. The CDR3 nucleotides read TGTGCCAGCAGTGAGGATGGACAGGAGGACCAGCCCCAGCATTTT. It is translated as CASSEDGQEDQPQHF.

The chain is built from TRBV27 and TRBJ2-1, with D possibly TRBD2 on 7 matching bases. Per the germline V gene, CDR1 is MNHEY and CDR2 is SMNVEV (reference sequence). V was trimmed by 3 bases and J by 7 bases, leaving 16 bases between them. The CDR3 is 15 amino acids. Here the CDR3 DNA reads TGTGCCAGCAGTTTTGGGCGGGGGCTTTGGAATGAGCAGTTCTTC. Its protein product is CASSFGRGLWNEQFF.

The V call is TRBV18, the J call TRBJ1-4; TRBD1 matches at 7 bases. Looked up from germline, CDR1 is KGHSH and CDR2 is LQKENI. The length of the CDR3 is 16 residues. V trimming: 5 bases; J trimming: 3 bases; junction bases outside the gene matches: 9. Here the CDR3 reads CASSDRAVEANEKLFF. For the CDR3, the DNA is TGTGCCAGCTCAGACAGGGCGGTGGAGGCTAATGAAAAACTGTTTTTT.

This chain links TRBV12-5 with TRBJ2-5; D is unresolved. The CDR3 spans 13 residues. CDR1 is LGHNT, CDR2 FRNRAP, per germline. The V end was cut by 1 base, the J end by 4 bases, with 7 bases between. The CDR3 protein is CASGLARGETQYF. For the CDR3, the DNA is TGTGCTAGTGGTTTGGCCCGAGGAGAGACCCAGTACTTC. The full variable domain, with the rest looked up from reference TRBV12-5 and TRBJ2-5, is DARVTQTPRHKVTEMGQEVTMRCQPILGHNTVFWYRQTMMQGLELLAYFRNRAPLDDSGMPKDRFSAEMPDATLATLKIQPSEPRDSAVYFCASGLARGETQYFGPGTRLLVL.

V usage is TRBV27 and J usage is TRBJ2-2; a possible D gene is TRBD1 (6 bases). The CDR3 extends over 13 amino acids. Germline V gene lookup returns CDR1 MNHEY and CDR2 SMNVEV (reference sequence). Trimming shortened V by 5 bases and J by 5 bases, and 9 bases separated the two germline ends. CDR3 sequence reads: CASSLQGTGELFF. The CDR3 nucleotides read TGTGCCAGCAGTCTCCAGGGGACCGGGGAGCTGTTTTTT.

The chain has TRBV10-3 and TRBJ1-1; 7 bases match TRBD1. The CDR3 contains 18 residues. Germline V gives CDR1 ENHRY, CDR2 SYGVKD. V dropped 4 bases and J dropped 1; count of bases not matched to a gene: 15. CDR3 region: CAISGEGSWDRQNTEAFF. The CDR3 DNA follows: TGTGCCATCAGTGGGGAGGGTAGTTGGGACAGACAGAACACTGAAGCTTTCTTT.

The rearrangement joins TRBV19 to TRBJ1-1; TRBD1 might be the D (5 bases). The CDR3 is 17 residues long. V lost 6 bases to trimming and J lost 3 bases, with 23 bases between them. Per germline, CDR1 LNHDA and CDR2 SQIVND (reference sequence). The CDR3 region is CASSPRPTEPRDTEAFF. The CDR3 DNA is TGTGCCAGTAGCCCCCGCCCGACAGAGCCACGGGACACTGAAGCTTTCTTT.

The CDR3 DNA sequence: TGCGCCAGCAGCTTGGCCCGGGCAGGGACAGATACGCAGTATTTT. Translating it yields CASSLARAGTDTQYF. This chain links TRBV5-1 with TRBJ2-3; D is perhaps TRBD1 (5 bases). Germline loops: CDR1 SGHRS, CDR2 YFSETQ. The V end lost 0 bases, the J end lost 3 bases, and 11 bases lay between the germline ends. The length of the CDR3 is 15 residues.

The chain carries TRBV18 and TRBJ1-4, with a possible D match to TRBD1 (5 bases). The CDR3 loop spans 16 amino acids. The ends were cut back, 0 bases at V and 8 bases at J, with 16 bases in the middle. From germline, CDR1 is KGHSH and CDR2 LQKENI. This CDR3 reads CASSPPGAVSKEKLFF. In DNA form, the CDR3 reads TGTGCCAGCTCACCACCCGGGGCTGTAAGTAAGGAAAAACTGTTTTTT.

The genes are TRBV19 and TRBJ1-2; D is possibly TRBD1 (5 bases). The CDR3 runs to 13 residues. CDR1 and CDR2 (germline): LNHDA, SQIVND (reference sequence). Trimming took off 3 bases at V and 4 bases at J, with 9 bases between the two ends. This chain's CDR3 is CASSIVGTYGYTF. The CDR3, as DNA: TGTGCCAGTAGTATCGTTGGGACCTATGGCTACACCTTC.

The CDR3 protein is CASSLQGYSNQPQHF. In DNA, the CDR3 is TGTGCCAGCAGCCTACAGGGCTATAGCAATCAGCCCCAGCATTTT. The J gene is TRBJ1-5, the V gene TRBV7-2, with D possibly matching TRBD1 (6 bases). This CDR3 has 15 residues. Looked up from germline, CDR1 is SGHTA and CDR2 is FQGNSA. Trimming took off 5 bases at V and 0 bases at J, with 11 bases between the two ends.

Only a few counts were recorded for this clone. The chain's CDR3 is CASSVSPVNTEAFF. The CDR3 region has the DNA TGTGCCAGCAGCGTTTCACCAGTGAACACTGAAGCTTTCTTT. V and J are TRBV9 and TRBJ1-1, with no clear D. The germline gives CDR1 SGDLS, CDR2 YYNGEE. The CDR3 has 14 residues. Trimming took 2 bases from V and 0 from J, leaving 8 bases between them.

The chain has TRBV7-6 and TRBJ2-2; 8 bases map to TRBD1. The CDR3 is 15 residues long. The trim removed 6 bases at V and 1 base at J, leaving 4 bases unmatched. CDR1 is SGHVS and CDR2 is FNYEAQ in the germline V gene. CDR3 sequence (DNA): TGTGCCAGCAGTCCGGACAGGGTGAACACCGGGGAGCTGTTTTTT. This codes for CASSPDRVNTGELFF.

The chain employs TRBV30 and TRBJ1-4; tentative D call: TRBD1 (5 bases). V lost 0 bases to trimming and J lost 0 bases, with 8 bases between them. The CDR3 length is 15 residues. The V gene's germline CDR1 is GTSNPN and CDR2 SVGIG (reference sequence). The DNA of the CDR3 is TGTGCCTGGAGTGTCCAAGGGGCAACTAATGAAAAACTGTTTTTT. It translates to CAWSVQGATNEKLFF.

The genes are TRBV7-8 and TRBJ2-1, with 12 bases matching TRBD2. Trimming took 5 bases from V and 8 from J; bases not matched to a gene: 13. This CDR3 contains 17 residues. Germline assignment: CDR1 SGHVS and CDR2 FQNEAQ. The CDR3 is CASSDRLAGVLWDEQFF. CDR3 bases: TGTGCCAGCAGCGACCGACTAGCGGGGGTACTCTGGGATGAGCAGTTCTTC. The entire variable domain, with the rest obtained from reference TRBV7-8 and TRBJ2-1, is as follows: GAGVSQSPRYKVAKRGQDVALRCDPISGHVSLFWYQQALGQGPEFLTYFQNEAQLDKSGLPSDRFFAERPEGSVSTLKIQRTQQEDSAVYLCASSDRLAGVLWDEQFFGPGTRLTVL.